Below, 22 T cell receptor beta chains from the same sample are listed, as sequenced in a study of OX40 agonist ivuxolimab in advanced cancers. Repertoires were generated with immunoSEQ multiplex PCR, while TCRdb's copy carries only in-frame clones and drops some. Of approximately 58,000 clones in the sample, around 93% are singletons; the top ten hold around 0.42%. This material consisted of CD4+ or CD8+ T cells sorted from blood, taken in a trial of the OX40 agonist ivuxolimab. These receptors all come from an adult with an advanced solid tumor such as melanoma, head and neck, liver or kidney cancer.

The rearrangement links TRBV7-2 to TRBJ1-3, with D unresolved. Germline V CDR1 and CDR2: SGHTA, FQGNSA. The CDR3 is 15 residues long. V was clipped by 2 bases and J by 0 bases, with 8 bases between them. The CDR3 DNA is TGTGCCAGCAGCTTAACGGCGAGCTCTGGAAACACCATATATTTT. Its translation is CASSLTASSGNTIYF.

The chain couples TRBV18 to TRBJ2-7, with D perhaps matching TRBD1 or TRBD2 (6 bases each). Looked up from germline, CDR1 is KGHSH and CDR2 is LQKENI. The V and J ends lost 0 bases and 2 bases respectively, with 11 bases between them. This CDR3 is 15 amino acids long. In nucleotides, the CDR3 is TGTGCCAGCTCACCACCGACCGGGGGCACCTACGAGCAGTACTTC. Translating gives CASSPPTGGTYEQYF.

CDR3 DNA: TGCGCCAGCAGCCAAGATGGTGGCAGTTCTCTATACAATGAGCAGTTCTTC. Translating it yields CASSQDGGSSLYNEQFF. J is TRBJ2-1 and V is TRBV4-3; D ambiguous. Trimming shortened V by 0 bases and J by 4 bases, and 16 bases separated the two germline ends. The germline gives CDR1 LGHNA, CDR2 YSLEER. The CDR3 sequence is 17 residues long.

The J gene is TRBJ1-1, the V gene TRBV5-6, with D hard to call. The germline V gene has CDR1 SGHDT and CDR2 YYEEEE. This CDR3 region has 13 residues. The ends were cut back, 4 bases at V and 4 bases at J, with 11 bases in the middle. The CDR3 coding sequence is TGTGCCAGCAGCGCCGGGGAATTCACTGAAGCTTTCTTT. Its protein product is CASSAGEFTEAFF. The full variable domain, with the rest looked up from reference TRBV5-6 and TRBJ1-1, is DAGVTQSPTHLIKTRGQQVTLRCSPKSGHDTVSWYQQALGQGPQFIFQYYEEEERQRGNFPDRFSGHQFPNYSSELNVNALLLGDSALYLCASSAGEFTEAFFGQGTRLTVV.

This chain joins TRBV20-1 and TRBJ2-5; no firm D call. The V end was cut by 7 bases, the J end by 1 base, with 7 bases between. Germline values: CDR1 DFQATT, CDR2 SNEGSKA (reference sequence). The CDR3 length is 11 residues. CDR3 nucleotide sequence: TGCAGTGTGTCTAGCCAAGAGACCCAGTACTTC. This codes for CSVSSQETQYF.

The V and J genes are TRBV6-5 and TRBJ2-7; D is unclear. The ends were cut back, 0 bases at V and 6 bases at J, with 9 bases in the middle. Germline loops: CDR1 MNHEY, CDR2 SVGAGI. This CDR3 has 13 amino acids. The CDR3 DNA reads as TGTGCCAGCAGTTACTCGCCAATCTCCGAGCAGTACTTC. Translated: CASSYSPISEQYF.

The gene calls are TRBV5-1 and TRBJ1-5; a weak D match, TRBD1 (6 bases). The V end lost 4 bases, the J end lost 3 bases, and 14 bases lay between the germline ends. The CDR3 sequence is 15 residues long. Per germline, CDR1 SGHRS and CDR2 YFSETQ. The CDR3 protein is CASSPGGADNQPQHF. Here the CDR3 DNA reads TGCGCCAGCAGCCCCGGGGGGGCAGACAATCAGCCCCAGCATTTT. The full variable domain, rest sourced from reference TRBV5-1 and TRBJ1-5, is KAGVTQTPRYLIKTRGQQVTLSCSPISGHRSVSWYQQTPGQGLQFLFEYFSETQRNKGNFPGRFSGRQFSNSRSEMNVSTLELGDSALYLCASSPGGADNQPQHFGDGTRLSIL.

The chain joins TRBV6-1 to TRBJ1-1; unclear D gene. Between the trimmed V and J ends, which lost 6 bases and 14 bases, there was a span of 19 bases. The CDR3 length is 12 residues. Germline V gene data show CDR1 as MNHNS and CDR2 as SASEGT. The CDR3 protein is CASSERPKSNFF. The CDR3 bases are TGTGCCAGCAGCGAAAGACCTAAGTCTAACTTCTTT.

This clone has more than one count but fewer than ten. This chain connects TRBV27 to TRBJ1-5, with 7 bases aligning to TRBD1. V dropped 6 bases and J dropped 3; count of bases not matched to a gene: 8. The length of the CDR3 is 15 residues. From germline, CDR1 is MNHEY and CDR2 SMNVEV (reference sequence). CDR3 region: CASSFTGAINQPQHF. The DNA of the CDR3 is TGTGCCAGCAGCTTTACAGGGGCCATCAATCAGCCCCAGCATTTT.

The CDR3 nucleotides read TGCGCCAGCAGCCCCGGGACTAGCCCCACCCAAGAGCAGTACTTC. Encoded protein: CASSPGTSPTQEQYF. The chain employs TRBV4-3 and TRBJ2-7; 9 nucleotides align to TRBD2. The CDR3 has 15 amino acids. Germline trimming cut 4 bases from V and 7 bases from J; bases unmatched to any gene: 11. Per the germline V gene, CDR1 is LGHNA and CDR2 is YSLEER.

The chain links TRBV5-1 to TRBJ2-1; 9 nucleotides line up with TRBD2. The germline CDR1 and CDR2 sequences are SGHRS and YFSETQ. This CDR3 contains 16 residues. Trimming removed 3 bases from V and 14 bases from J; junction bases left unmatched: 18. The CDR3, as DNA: TGCGCCAGCAGCTCCCTTCTAGCGGGAAGAGCCGAGTTGGAGTTCTTC. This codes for CASSSLLAGRAELEFF.

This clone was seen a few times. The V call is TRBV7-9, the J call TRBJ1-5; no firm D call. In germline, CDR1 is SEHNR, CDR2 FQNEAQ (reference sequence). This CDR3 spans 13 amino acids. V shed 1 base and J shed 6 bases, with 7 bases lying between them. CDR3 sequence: CASSLGFSQPQHF. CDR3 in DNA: TGTGCCAGCAGCTTAGGATTTAGTCAGCCCCAGCATTTT.

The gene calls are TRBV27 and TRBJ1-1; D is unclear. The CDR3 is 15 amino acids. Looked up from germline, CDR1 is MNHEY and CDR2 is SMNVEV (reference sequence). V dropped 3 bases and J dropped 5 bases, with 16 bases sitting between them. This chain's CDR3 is CASSLSQVGMTEAFF. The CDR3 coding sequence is TGTGCCAGCAGTTTGTCGCAGGTGGGGATGACTGAAGCTTTCTTT.

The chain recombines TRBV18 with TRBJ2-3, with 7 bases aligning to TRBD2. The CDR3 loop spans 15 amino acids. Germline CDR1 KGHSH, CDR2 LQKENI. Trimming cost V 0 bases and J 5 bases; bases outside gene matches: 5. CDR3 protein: CASSPPAGVGDTQYF. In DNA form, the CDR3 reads TGTGCCAGCTCACCACCGGCGGGAGTCGGAGATACGCAGTATTTT. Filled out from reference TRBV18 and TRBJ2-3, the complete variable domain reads NAGVMQNPRHLVRRRGQEARLRCSPMKGHSHVYWYRQLPEEGLKFMVYLQKENIIDESGMPKERFSAEFPKEGPSILRIQQVVRGDSAAYFCASSPPAGVGDTQYFGPGTRLTVL.

This CDR3 is CASSQGLGLASPDTQYF. As DNA, the CDR3 is TGCGCCAGCAGCCAAGGGCTAGGACTAGCGAGCCCAGATACGCAGTATTTT. The rearrangement links TRBV4-1 to TRBJ2-3, with 9 bases aligning to TRBD2. The CDR3 contains 17 residues. V shed 1 base and J 4 bases; nucleotides not matched to a gene: 9. Germline CDR1 MGHRA, CDR2 YSYEKL.

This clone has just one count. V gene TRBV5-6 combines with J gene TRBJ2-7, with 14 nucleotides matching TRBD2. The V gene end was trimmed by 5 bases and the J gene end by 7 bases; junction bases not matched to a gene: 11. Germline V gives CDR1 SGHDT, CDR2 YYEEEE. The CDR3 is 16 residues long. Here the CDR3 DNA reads TGTGCCAGCAGTCGGGGACTAGCGGGAGTTCCGCGGGAGCAGTACTTC. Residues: CASSRGLAGVPREQYF.

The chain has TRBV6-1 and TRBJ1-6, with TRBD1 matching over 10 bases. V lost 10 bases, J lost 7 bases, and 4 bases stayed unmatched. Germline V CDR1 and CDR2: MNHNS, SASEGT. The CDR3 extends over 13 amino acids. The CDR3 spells CATPGQGNSPLHF. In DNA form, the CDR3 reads TGTGCCACCCCGGGACAGGGGAATTCACCCCTCCACTTT.

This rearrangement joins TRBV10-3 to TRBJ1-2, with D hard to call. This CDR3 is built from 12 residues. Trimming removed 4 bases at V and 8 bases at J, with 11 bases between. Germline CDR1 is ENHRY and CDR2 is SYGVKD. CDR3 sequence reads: CAISAGREGYTF. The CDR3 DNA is TGTGCCATCAGTGCAGGACGGGAAGGCTACACCTTC.

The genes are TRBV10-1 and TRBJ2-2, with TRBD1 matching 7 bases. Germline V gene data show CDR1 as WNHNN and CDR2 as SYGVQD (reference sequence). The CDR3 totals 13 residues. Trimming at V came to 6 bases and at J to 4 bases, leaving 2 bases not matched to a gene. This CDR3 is CASSPGGTGELFF. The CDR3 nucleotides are TGCGCCAGCAGCCCAGGGGGCACCGGGGAGCTGTTTTTT.

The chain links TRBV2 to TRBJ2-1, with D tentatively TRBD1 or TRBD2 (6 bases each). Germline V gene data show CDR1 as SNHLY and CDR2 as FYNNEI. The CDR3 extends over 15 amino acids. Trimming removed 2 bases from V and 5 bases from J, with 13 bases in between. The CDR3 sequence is CASSERGRANNEQFF. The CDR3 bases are TGTGCCAGCAGTGAACGGGGGCGGGCAAACAATGAGCAGTTCTTC.

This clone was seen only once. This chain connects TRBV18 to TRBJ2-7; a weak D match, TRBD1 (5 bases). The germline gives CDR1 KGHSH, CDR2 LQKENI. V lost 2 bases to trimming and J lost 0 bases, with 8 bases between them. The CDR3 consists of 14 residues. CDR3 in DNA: TGTGCCAGCTCACCAGGGGCCAGCTCCTACGAGCAGTACTTC. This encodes CASSPGASSYEQYF.

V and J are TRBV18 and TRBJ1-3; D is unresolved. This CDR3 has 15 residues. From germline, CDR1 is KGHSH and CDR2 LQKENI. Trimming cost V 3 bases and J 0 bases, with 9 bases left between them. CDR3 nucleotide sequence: TGTGCCAGCTCACCTAGCGGAAGCTCTGGAAACACCATATATTTT. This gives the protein CASSPSGSSGNTIYF.